Listed below are T cell receptor beta chains from one sample, sequenced in a study of cytomegalovirus exposure and HLA in healthy donors. Profiled with immunoSEQ multiplex PCR; TCRdb holds only in-frame clones, not every one. Counted here are over 150,000 clones, 65% to 70% occurring once; the ten biggest clones make up approximately 4.5%. The sequenced sample was PBMCs. These TCRs come from a woman between 18 and 29 years old in good health and CMV-seropositive. The CDR3 runs from the conserved cysteine through the conserved F or W. The D gene is left open where the match is weak. Only part of the rows carry a size: once, few, many, or a class if the clone is expanded.

v_call,d_call,j_call,clone_size,cdr3_nt,cdr3_aa
TRBV30,.,TRBJ2-3,.,TGTGCCTGGATGAAGGGAGGATCCCTCACAGATACGCAGTATTTT,CAWMKGGSLTDTQYF
TRBV2,TRBD2,TRBJ2-1,.,TGTGCCAGCAGGGCAGAGCGGGGGACCAACAATGAGCAGTTCTTC,CASRAERGTNNEQFF
TRBV7-3,TRBD2,TRBJ2-1,.,TGTGCCAGCAGCTTAAATCTCGGGACTAGATGGGATGAGCAGTTCTTC,CASSLNLGTRWDEQFF
TRBV6-6,.,TRBJ2-7,few,TGTGCCACCAGCCGGGAGCTATTCTGGTACTTC,CATSRELFWYF
TRBV2,.,TRBJ2-7,once,TGTGCCAGCAGTGATGTGGCCGCAAACTACGAGCAGTACTTC,CASSDVAANYEQYF
TRBV5-1,.,TRBJ2-5,.,TGCGCCAGCAGCTACCGTTCCAGCGGAGGACAAGAGACCCAGTACTTC,CASSYRSSGGQETQYF
TRBV10-3,.,TRBJ2-1,few,TGTGCCATCCTCGGCCTAGGTGGGAATGAGCAGTTCTTC,CAILGLGGNEQFF
TRBV27,.,TRBJ1-2,.,TGTGCCAGCAGTTTAGTATCGGGGGATGTGGGTGGCTACACCTTC,CASSLVSGDVGGYTF
TRBV18,.,TRBJ1-1,few,TGTGCCAGCTCACAAACGGAGACCGGCAATGAAGCTTTCTTT,CASSQTETGNEAFF
TRBV14,.,TRBJ2-5,.,TGTGCCAGCAGCCAAGGCTTCACGGGAGAGACCCAGTACTTC,CASSQGFTGETQYF
TRBV7-3,TRBD1,TRBJ2-7,.,TGTGCCAGCAGCAAGGACAGGACGTACGAGCAGTACTTC,CASSKDRTYEQYF
TRBV7-7,TRBD1,TRBJ2-7,once,TGTGCTAGCAGCTTAGGGCAGGGGGCCACCTACGAGCAGTACTTC,CASSLGQGATYEQYF
TRBV7-6,TRBD1,TRBJ2-3,.,TGTGCCAGCAGCTTAACCGGGACAGTGACAGATACGCAGTATTTT,CASSLTGTVTDTQYF
TRBV30,.,TRBJ2-3,.,TGTGCCTGGAGTGTAGGAGCAGGGGCTTCAGATACGCAGTATTTT,CAWSVGAGASDTQYF
TRBV5-8,.,TRBJ2-3,.,TGTGCCAGCAGCGCGTTCACAGATCAGTATTTT,CASSAFTDQYF
TRBV28,TRBD1,TRBJ1-5,once,TGTGCCAGCAGCTGGATGACAGGGTTGGATAGCAATCAGCCCCAGCATTTT,CASSWMTGLDSNQPQHF
TRBV9,.,TRBJ2-2,.,TGTGCCAGCAGTATGATGACTACCGGGGAGCTGTTTTTT,CASSMMTTGELFF
TRBV27,.,TRBJ2-1,once,TGTGCCAGCAGTTTATCACCACAGCTACCGTACAATGAGCAGTTCTTC,CASSLSPQLPYNEQFF
TRBV6-5,TRBD2,TRBJ2-7,few,TGTGCCAGCAGTTCGACTAGCGGGAGCTACGAGCAGTACTTC,CASSSTSGSYEQYF
TRBV5-1,TRBD1,TRBJ2-5,.,TGCGCCAGCAGCTTACAGGGGGAAGAGACCCAGTACTTC,CASSLQGEETQYF
TRBV7-9,TRBD2,TRBJ2-1,.,TGTGCCAGCAGCTTAGGGGCCGGGGGGTCCTACAATGAGCAGTTCTTC,CASSLGAGGSYNEQFF
TRBV19,TRBD1,TRBJ1-2,.,TGTGCCAGTAGAATCCGGGACAGGGACCCAAATAACTATGGCTACACCTTC,CASRIRDRDPNNYGYTF
TRBV4-1,.,TRBJ1-5,.,TGCGCCAGCAGCTGGTACAGGGCACAGCCCCAGCATTTT,CASSWYRAQPQHF
TRBV28,.,TRBJ2-7,.,TGTGCCAGCAGTTTTACGGCAGGGGCAATCTCCTACGAGCAGTACTTC,CASSFTAGAISYEQYF
TRBV7-9,TRBD1,TRBJ1-2,few,TGTGCCAGCAGCTGGGCAGGGACAGGGGAAGATTCCACCTTC,CASSWAGTGEDSTF
TRBV28,.,TRBJ2-7,.,TGTGCCAGCAGTTTCTTCAGCGAGCAGTACTTC,CASSFFSEQYF
TRBV7-2,.,TRBJ1-1,.,TGTGCCAGCAGCTACAGGGACATGAACACTGAAGCTTTCTTT,CASSYRDMNTEAFF
TRBV29-1,.,TRBJ2-5,.,TGCAGCGTGCTATATCTCCGGGAGACCCAGTACTTC,CSVLYLRETQYF
TRBV6-5,TRBD2,TRBJ2-1,.,TGTGCCAGCAGTTACTCGAACCGCAGGGAGGGTGAGCAGTTCTTC,CASSYSNRREGEQFF
TRBV4-1,.,TRBJ1-5,.,TGCGCCAGCAGCCCAACCTACAAGAAGTCAACAGGTCATAGCAATCAGCCCCAGCATTTT,CASSPTYKKSTGHSNQPQHF
TRBV29-1,.,TRBJ1-1,.,TGCAGCGTTGAAAGGGGGAACACTGAAGCTTTCTTT,CSVERGNTEAFF
TRBV5-1,TRBD1,TRBJ2-6,medium-sized,TGCGCCAGCAGCCCTAACCCCCAGGGGGCTGGGGCCAACGTCCTGACTTTC,CASSPNPQGAGANVLTF
TRBV21-1,.,TRBJ2-7,.,TGTGCCACACACTCTCAAACGGCCGCGGGAACCTACGAGCAGTACTTC,CATHSQTAAGTYEQYF
TRBV2,.,TRBJ1-4,.,TGTGCCAGCAGGGGGAGAGCAACTAATGAAAAACTGTTTTTT,CASRGRATNEKLFF
TRBV2,TRBD1,TRBJ2-3,.,TGTGCCAGCGGGACAGGGCCACACCTACACGGCACAGATACGCAGTATTTT,CASGTGPHLHGTDTQYF
TRBV6-6,.,TRBJ2-2,.,TGTGCCAGCAGTTTACGGCCGACTAGTCTTCACGGGGAGCTGTTTTTT,CASSLRPTSLHGELFF
TRBV6-5,.,TRBJ1-1,once,TGTGCCAGCAGTTTCCACAGGGTTTTCTCTGAAGCTTTCTTT,CASSFHRVFSEAFF
TRBV27,.,TRBJ2-7,.,TGTGCCAGCAGTTTGGACAAGACCTACGAGCAGTACTTC,CASSLDKTYEQYF
TRBV7-2,.,TRBJ1-2,few,TGTGCCAGCAGTTATGACCAGGGGCGCTATGGCTACACCTTC,CASSYDQGRYGYTF
TRBV27,TRBD2,TRBJ2-7,few,TGTGCCAGCACCCGGACTAGCGGCAAAAACTCCTACGAGCAGTACTTC,CASTRTSGKNSYEQYF
TRBV19,.,TRBJ2-7,.,TGTGCCAGTAGCCTCGACACCACCTACGAGCAGTACTTC,CASSLDTTYEQYF
TRBV6-6,.,TRBJ1-4,few,TGTGCCAGCAGTTACGGGGGAGGTGCAACTAATGAAAAACTGTTTTTT,CASSYGGGATNEKLFF
TRBV10-3,TRBD1,TRBJ1-2,few,TGTGCCGCGGGAGGGACAGGAGGTCCATTCTATGGCTACACCTTC,CAAGGTGGPFYGYTF